What follows are 20 T cell receptor beta chains derived from one specimen sequenced in a study of radiation and T cells in renal cell carcinoma. Data came from immunoSEQ multiplex PCR; TCRdb stores just in-frame clones and leaves some out. The sample carries 120,000 or so clones, over 75% recorded once. Described time point: blood 2 weeks post-SBRT. Described treatment: 15 Gy SBRT to primary tumor, nephrectomy 4 weeks later. Specimen: blood, collected from a patient whose treatment included radiotherapy and nephrectomy. The receptors were gathered from a woman aged 60-75 years with renal cell carcinoma.

The J gene is TRBJ1-2, the V gene TRBV5-1; D is unresolved. Germline V gene lookup returns CDR1 SGHRS and CDR2 YFSETQ. The CDR3 is 13 amino acids. Between the trimmed V and J ends, which lost 0 bases and 4 bases, there was a span of 7 bases. Here the CDR3 reads CASSLASGYGYTF. DNA of the CDR3: TGCGCCAGCAGCTTGGCCAGTGGCTATGGCTACACCTTC.

The V gene is TRBV7-9, the J gene TRBJ2-5; the D is unclear. The CDR3 extends over 13 amino acids. V gave up 6 bases and J gave up 1 base, with 9 bases separating them. Germline V gene sequence: CDR1 SEHNR, CDR2 FQNEAQ (reference sequence). DNA of the CDR3: TGTGCCAGCAGGCCACTGGTCCAAGAGACCCAGTACTTC. Its translation: CASRPLVQETQYF.

The rearrangement joins TRBV5-1 to TRBJ2-7, with a possible D match to TRBD1 (5 bases). V was trimmed by 0 bases and J by 1 base, leaving 5 bases between them. CDR3 length: 13 residues. Per germline, CDR1 SGHRS and CDR2 YFSETQ. The CDR3 DNA is TGCGCCAGCAGCTTGGAGGGGTCCTACGAGCAGTACTTC. Amino acid sequence: CASSLEGSYEQYF.

The V call is TRBV19, the J call TRBJ1-5; D uncertain. Germline V gene lookup returns CDR1 LNHDA and CDR2 SQIVND (reference sequence). This CDR3 comprises 16 residues. V lost 3 bases, J lost 5 bases, and 17 bases lay in between. The CDR3 here is CASSITGILLDQPQHF. The CDR3 nucleotides read TGTGCCAGTAGTATTACCGGGATCCTTCTGGATCAGCCCCAGCATTTT. Using reference TRBV19 and TRBJ1-5 for the parts outside the CDR3, the full variable domain is DGGITQSPKYLFRKEGQNVTLSCEQNLNHDAMYWYRQDPGQGLRLIYYSQIVNDFQKGDIAEGYSVSREKKESFPLTVTSAQKNPTAFYLCASSITGILLDQPQHFGDGTRLSIL.

The table lists this clone with a few counts. The chain couples TRBV28 to TRBJ1-1; D ambiguous. The CDR3 is 15 amino acids. The germline CDR1 and CDR2 sequences are MDHEN and SYDVKM. The germline V and J ends were trimmed by 7 bases and 7 bases, with 22 bases remaining between them. The CDR3 nucleotides read TGTGCCAGCACTACCCTGATCAAGGGAAAAAGTGAAGCTTTCTTT. It is translated as CASTTLIKGKSEAFF.

The V gene is TRBV11-1, the J gene TRBJ2-2; D possibly corresponds to TRBD2 (7 bases). This CDR3 is 18 amino acids long. V gave up 2 bases and J gave up 5 bases, with 21 bases separating them. Germline V gene sequence: CDR1 SGHAT, CDR2 FQDESV (reference sequence). The DNA for the CDR3 is TGTGCCAGCAGCTTAAGCGGGGTGGGGGCCACTGGGACCGGGGAGCTGTTTTTT. Protein sequence: CASSLSGVGATGTGELFF.

The CDR3 DNA reads as TGTGCCAGCAGTGATATGGCCTTCTATGGCTACACCTTC. Translation gives CASSDMAFYGYTF. The chain uses TRBV2 and TRBJ1-2; D remains ambiguous. The germline V gene has CDR1 SNHLY and CDR2 FYNNEI. The germline V and J ends were trimmed by 3 bases and 4 bases, with 9 bases remaining between them. This CDR3 comprises 13 residues.

This chain uses TRBV12-5 with TRBJ2-2; a possible D gene is TRBD2 (6 bases). This CDR3 has 15 amino acids. Germline CDR1 and CDR2: LGHNT and FRNRAP. V was cut by 6 bases and J by 3 bases, with 14 bases left in between. The DNA of the CDR3 is TGTGCTAGTGGCCCCCCGGGGGTGGACACCGGGGAGCTGTTTTTT. Its translation is CASGPPGVDTGELFF.

This rearrangement joins TRBV30 to TRBJ2-7, with D possibly matching TRBD1 (6 bases). This CDR3 comprises 18 residues. Trimming took 2 bases from V and 0 from J, leaving 23 bases between them. Looked up from germline, CDR1 is GTSNPN and CDR2 is SVGIG (reference sequence). This CDR3 reads CAWSRSGGEGGLSYEQYF. CDR3 DNA sequence: TGTGCCTGGAGTAGGTCCGGCGGTGAAGGGGGTCTCTCCTACGAGCAGTACTTC.

The chain has TRBV10-2 and TRBJ2-3, with D uncertain. CDR1 is WSHSY, CDR2 SAAADI, per germline. CDR3 length: 15 residues. Trimming took 5 bases from V and 1 from J, leaving 13 bases between them. CDR3 DNA sequence: TGCGCCAGCAGTCAGACACAGCTCCGCACAGATACGCAGTATTTT. Its protein is CASSQTQLRTDTQYF.

The chain has TRBV7-2 and TRBJ2-7; no clear D gene. This CDR3 has 13 residues. Germline CDR1 and CDR2: SGHTA and FQGNSA. Trimming took 4 bases from V and 2 from J, leaving 9 bases between them. The CDR3 DNA reads as TGTGCCAGCAGCTACGGTAGGGCCTACGAGCAGTACTTC. Its translation is CASSYGRAYEQYF.

This chain uses TRBV7-2 with TRBJ1-1, with 9 bases matching TRBD1. V trimming: 5 bases; J trimming: 8 bases; junction bases outside the gene matches: 6. The CDR3 covers 13 residues. Germline lookup yields CDR1 SGHTA and CDR2 FQGNSA. CDR3 coding DNA: TGTGCCAGCAGCGTACAGGGGGCGGGAGAAGCTTTCTTT. The encoded protein is CASSVQGAGEAFF.

This clone has a single count. This CDR3 reads CASAGQGPNEKLFF. The CDR3 DNA follows: TGTGCCAGCGCGGGACAGGGCCCTAATGAAAAACTGTTTTTT. V is TRBV6-1 and J is TRBJ1-4, with TRBD1 identical over 9 bases. The CDR3 is 14 amino acids. The V gene end was trimmed by 8 bases and the J gene end by 3 bases; junction bases not matched to a gene: 4. The germline V gene has CDR1 MNHNS and CDR2 SASEGT.

V is TRBV10-3 and J is TRBJ1-1; D gene uncertain. CDR3 length equals 13 residues. V was pared by 8 bases and J by 5 bases, with 15 bases between. Per germline, CDR1 ENHRY and CDR2 SYGVKD. The CDR3 region has the DNA TGTGCCATCGGGCTACCAGGAGAGACTGAAGCTTTCTTT. This encodes CAIGLPGETEAFF.

The rearrangement uses TRBV7-6 and TRBJ2-3, with 7 bases matching TRBD1. V shed 5 bases and J 0 bases; nucleotides not matched to a gene: 5. CDR1 is SGHVS and CDR2 is FNYEAQ in the germline V gene. This CDR3 spans 15 amino acids. CDR3 sequence (DNA): TGTGCCAGCAGCCTAACAGGGGCAAGCACAGATACGCAGTATTTT. Its protein product is CASSLTGASTDTQYF. The full variable domain, in which reference TRBV7-6 and TRBJ2-3 provide the parts outside the CDR3, is GAGVSQSPRYKVTKRGQDVALRCDPISGHVSLYWYRQALGQGPEFLTYFNYEAQQDKSGLPNDRFSAERPEGSISTLTIQRTEQRDSAMYRCASSLTGASTDTQYFGPGTRLTVL.

This clone was observed a handful of times. The rearrangement joins TRBV2 to TRBJ2-3; 8 bases are a match to TRBD2. V lost 6 bases and J lost 0; bases outside the gene matches: 8. Germline-derived CDR1 and CDR2 are SNHLY and FYNNEI. This CDR3 has 16 amino acids. This CDR3 reads CASRLTSGASTDTQYF. The DNA for the CDR3 is TGTGCCAGCAGGCTTACTAGCGGAGCTAGCACAGATACGCAGTATTTT.

The gene calls are TRBV6-5 and TRBJ2-1; TRBD2 is a possible D gene (5 bases). Trimming took off 2 bases at V and 0 bases at J, with 8 bases between the two ends. The V gene's germline CDR1 is MNHEY and CDR2 SVGAGI. The CDR3 runs to 15 residues. This CDR3 reads CASSYRGTSYNEQFF. In DNA form, the CDR3 reads TGTGCCAGCAGTTACCGGGGAACCTCCTACAATGAGCAGTTCTTC.

This clone was counted a single time. The chain employs TRBV23-1 and TRBJ2-2; D is tentatively TRBD1 or TRBD2 (6 bases each). TRBV23-1 is marked as an open reading frame, function uncertain. CDR3 length: 19 residues. The germline V and J ends were trimmed by 0 bases and 0 bases, with 17 bases remaining between them. CDR3 DNA sequence: TGCGCCAGCAGTCAATCGTTATTGATCGGGGGCGCGAACACCGGGGAGCTGTTTTTT. Its translation is CASSQSLLIGGANTGELFF.

The J gene is TRBJ2-1, the V gene TRBV7-9, with D perhaps given as TRBD1 or TRBD2 (5 bases each). The CDR3 covers 12 residues. Germline V gene sequence: CDR1 SEHNR, CDR2 FQNEAQ (reference sequence). V lost 7 bases to trimming and J lost 7 bases, with 11 bases between them. The CDR3 DNA is TGTGCCAGCAACTGGGACGGAAATGAGCAGTTCTTC. As protein: CASNWDGNEQFF.

This chain joins TRBV11-3 and TRBJ2-7; tentatively, D is TRBD1 (6 bases). Trimming took off 5 bases at V and 1 base at J, with 12 bases between the two ends. Per germline, CDR1 SGHNT and CDR2 YENEEA. The CDR3 consists of 14 residues. CDR3 nucleotides: TGTGCCAGCAGCGTACGAGGACAGTCCTACGAGCAGTACTTC. Amino acids: CASSVRGQSYEQYF.